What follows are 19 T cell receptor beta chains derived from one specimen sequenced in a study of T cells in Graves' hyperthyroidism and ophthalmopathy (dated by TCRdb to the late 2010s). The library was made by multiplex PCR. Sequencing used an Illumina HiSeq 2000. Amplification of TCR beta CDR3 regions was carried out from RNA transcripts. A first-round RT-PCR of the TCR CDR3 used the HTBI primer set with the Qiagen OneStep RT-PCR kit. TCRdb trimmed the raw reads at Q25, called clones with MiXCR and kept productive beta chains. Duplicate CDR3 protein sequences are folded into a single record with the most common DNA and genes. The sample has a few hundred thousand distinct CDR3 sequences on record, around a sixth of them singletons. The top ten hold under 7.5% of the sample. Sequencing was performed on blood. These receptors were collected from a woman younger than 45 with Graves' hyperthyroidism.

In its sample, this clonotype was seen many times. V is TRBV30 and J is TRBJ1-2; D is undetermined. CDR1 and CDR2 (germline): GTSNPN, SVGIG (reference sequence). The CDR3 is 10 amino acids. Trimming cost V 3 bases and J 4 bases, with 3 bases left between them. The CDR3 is CAWRSYGYTF. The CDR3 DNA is TGTGCCTGGAGGAGCTATGGCTACACCTTC. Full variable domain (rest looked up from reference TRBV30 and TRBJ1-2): SQTIHQWPATLVQPVGSPLSLECTVEGTSNPNLYWYRQAAGRGLQLLFYSVGIGQISSEVPQNLSASRPQDRQFILSSKKLLLSDSGFYLCAWRSYGYTFGSGTRLTVV.

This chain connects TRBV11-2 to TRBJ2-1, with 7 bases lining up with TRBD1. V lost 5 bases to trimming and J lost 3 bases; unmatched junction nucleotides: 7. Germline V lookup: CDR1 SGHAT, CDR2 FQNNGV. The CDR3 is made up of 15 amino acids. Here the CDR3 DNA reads TGTGCCAGCAGCCCCCACCGGGACAGCTACAATGAGCAGTTCTTC. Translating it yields CASSPHRDSYNEQFF.

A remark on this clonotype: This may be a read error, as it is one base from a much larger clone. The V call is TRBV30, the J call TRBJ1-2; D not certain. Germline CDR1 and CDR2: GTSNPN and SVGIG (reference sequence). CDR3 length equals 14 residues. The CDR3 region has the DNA TGTGCCAGGAGTGTACACCGGCAGAACTATGGCTACACCTTC. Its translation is CARSVHRQNYGYTF.

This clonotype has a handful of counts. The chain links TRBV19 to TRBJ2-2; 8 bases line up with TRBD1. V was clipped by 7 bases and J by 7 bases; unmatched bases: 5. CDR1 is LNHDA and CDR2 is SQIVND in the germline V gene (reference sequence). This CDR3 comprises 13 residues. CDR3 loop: CASNQGAVGELFF. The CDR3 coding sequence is TGTGCCAGTAATCAGGGGGCTGTCGGGGAGCTGTTTTTT.

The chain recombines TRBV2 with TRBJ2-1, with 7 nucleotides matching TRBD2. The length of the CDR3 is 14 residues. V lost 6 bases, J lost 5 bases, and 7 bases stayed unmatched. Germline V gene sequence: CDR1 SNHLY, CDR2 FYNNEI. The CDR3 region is CASRRASGDNEQFF. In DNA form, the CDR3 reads TGTGCCAGCAGGCGGGCTAGCGGTGACAATGAGCAGTTCTTC.

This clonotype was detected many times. CDR3 protein: CASSPNRQGSSYEQYF. CDR3 DNA sequence: TGTGCCAGCAGCCCTAACCGACAGGGGAGCTCCTACGAGCAGTACTTC. V usage is TRBV11-2 and J usage is TRBJ2-7; TRBD1 matches 8 bases. After removal of 5 bases from V and 0 bases from J, the junction contained 9 bases not matched to a gene. This CDR3 has 16 residues. Germline V gene lookup returns CDR1 SGHAT and CDR2 FQNNGV.

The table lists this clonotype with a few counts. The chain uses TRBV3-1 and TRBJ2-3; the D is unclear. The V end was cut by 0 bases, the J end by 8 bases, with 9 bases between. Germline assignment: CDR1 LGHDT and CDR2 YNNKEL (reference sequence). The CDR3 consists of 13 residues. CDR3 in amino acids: CASSQDLPGTQYF. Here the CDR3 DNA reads TGTGCCAGCAGCCAAGATCTCCCCGGTACGCAGTATTTT.

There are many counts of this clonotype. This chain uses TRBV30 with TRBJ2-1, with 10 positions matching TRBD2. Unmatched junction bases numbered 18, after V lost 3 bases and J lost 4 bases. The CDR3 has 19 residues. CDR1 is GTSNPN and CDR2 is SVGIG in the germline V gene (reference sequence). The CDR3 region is CAWRALGAGGPVEYNEQFF. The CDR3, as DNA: TGTGCCTGGAGGGCCCTAGGAGCGGGAGGGCCGGTAGAATACAATGAGCAGTTCTTC.

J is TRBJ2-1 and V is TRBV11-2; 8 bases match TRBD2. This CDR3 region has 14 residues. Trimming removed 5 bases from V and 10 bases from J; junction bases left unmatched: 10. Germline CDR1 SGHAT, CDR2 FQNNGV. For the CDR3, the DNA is TGTGCCAGCAGCGACGGGACTAGTCAGGGCGAGCAGTTCTTC. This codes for CASSDGTSQGEQFF.

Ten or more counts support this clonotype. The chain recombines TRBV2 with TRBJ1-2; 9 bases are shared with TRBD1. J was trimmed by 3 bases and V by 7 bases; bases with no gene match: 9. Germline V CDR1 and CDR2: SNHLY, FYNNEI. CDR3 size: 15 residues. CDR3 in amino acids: CASNTRDREYYGYTF. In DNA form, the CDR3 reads TGTGCCAGCAATACCCGGGACAGGGAATACTATGGCTACACCTTC.

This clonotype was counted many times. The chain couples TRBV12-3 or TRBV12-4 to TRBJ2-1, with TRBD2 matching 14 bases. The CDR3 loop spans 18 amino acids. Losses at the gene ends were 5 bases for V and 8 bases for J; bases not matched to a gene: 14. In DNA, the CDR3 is TGTGCCAGCAGTGCGACCGGGACTAGCGGGAGTTATCGAGATGAGCAGTTCTTC. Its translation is CASSATGTSGSYRDEQFF.

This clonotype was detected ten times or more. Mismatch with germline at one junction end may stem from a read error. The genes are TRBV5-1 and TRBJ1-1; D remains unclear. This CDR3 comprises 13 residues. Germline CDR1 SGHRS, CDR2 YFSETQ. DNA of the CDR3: TGTGCCAGCAGCTTAGGACTGGGGACTGAAGCTTTCTTT. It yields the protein CASSLGLGTEAFF.

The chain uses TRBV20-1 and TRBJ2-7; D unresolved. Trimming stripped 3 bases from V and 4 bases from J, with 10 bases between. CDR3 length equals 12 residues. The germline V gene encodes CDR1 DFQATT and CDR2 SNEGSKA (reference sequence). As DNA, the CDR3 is TGCAGTGCTAGGGGTCACATATACGAGCAGTACTTC. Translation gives CSARGHIYEQYF.

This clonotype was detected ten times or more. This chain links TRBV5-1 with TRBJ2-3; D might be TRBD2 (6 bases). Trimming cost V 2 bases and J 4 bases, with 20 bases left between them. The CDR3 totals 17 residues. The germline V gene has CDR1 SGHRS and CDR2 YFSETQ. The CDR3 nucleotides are TGCGCCAGCAGCTTAACCGGGACTCTACGTGGCCCAGATACGCAGTATTTT. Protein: CASSLTGTLRGPDTQYF. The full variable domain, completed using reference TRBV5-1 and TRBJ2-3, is KAGVTQTPRYLIKTRGQQVTLSCSPISGHRSVSWYQQTPGQGLQFLFEYFSETQRNKGNFPGRFSGRQFSNSRSEMNVSTLELGDSALYLCASSLTGTLRGPDTQYFGPGTRLTVL.

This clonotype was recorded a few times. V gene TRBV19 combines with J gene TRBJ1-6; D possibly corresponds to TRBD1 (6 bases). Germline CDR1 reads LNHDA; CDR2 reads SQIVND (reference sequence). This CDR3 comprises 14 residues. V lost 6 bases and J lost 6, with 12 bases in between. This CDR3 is CASSRQDRNSPLHF. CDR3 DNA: TGTGCCAGTAGCCGACAGGACCGTAATTCACCCCTCCACTTT.

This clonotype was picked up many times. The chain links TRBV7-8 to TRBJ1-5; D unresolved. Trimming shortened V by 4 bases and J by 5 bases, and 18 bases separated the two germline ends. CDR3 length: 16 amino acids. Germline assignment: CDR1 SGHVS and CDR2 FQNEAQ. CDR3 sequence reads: CASSSQALRSDQPQHF. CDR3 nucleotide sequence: TGTGCCAGCAGCTCCCAGGCCCTTAGGTCGGATCAGCCCCAGCATTTT.

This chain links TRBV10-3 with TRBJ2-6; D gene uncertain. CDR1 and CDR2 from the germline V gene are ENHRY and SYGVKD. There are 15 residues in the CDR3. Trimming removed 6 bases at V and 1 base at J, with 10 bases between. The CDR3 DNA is TGTGCCATCAGCAGACCGGCTTCTGGGGCCAACGTCCTGACTTTC. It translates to CAISRPASGANVLTF.

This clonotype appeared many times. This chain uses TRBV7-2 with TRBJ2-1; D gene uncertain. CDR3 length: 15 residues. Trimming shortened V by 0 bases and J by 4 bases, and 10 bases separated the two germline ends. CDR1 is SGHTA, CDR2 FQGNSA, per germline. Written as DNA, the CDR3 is TGTGCCAGCAGCTTAGCGGGGATTGTTTACAATGAGCAGTTCTTC. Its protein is CASSLAGIVYNEQFF.

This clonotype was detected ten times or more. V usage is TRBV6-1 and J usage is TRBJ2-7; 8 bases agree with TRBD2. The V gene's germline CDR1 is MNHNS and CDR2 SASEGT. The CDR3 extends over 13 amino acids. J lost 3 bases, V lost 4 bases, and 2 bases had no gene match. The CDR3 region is CASSGTSNYEQYF. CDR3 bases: TGTGCCAGCAGTGGGACTAGCAACTACGAGCAGTACTTC.